Listed here are 22 T cell receptor beta chains from one sample, sequenced in a study of shared clonotypes between healthy human individuals. Profiled with immunoSEQ multiplex PCR; TCRdb holds only in-frame clones, not every one. The sample yields about 1.1 million clones, approximately 80% seen once. Sequencing was performed on memory CD4+ T cells from PBMCs. Subset in this sample: CD45RA-negative fraction. These TCRs come from a young man in good health. Some clones in this sample may be carry-over from other donors' samples.

The rearrangement links TRBV6-5 to TRBJ1-2; 9 nucleotides match TRBD1. CDR1 and CDR2 (germline): MNHEY, SVGAGI. Trimming at V came to 4 bases and at J to 2 bases, leaving 8 bases not matched to a gene. The CDR3 contains 16 residues. CDR3 residues: CASSSVPGQGNYGYTF. DNA for the CDR3: TGTGCCAGCAGTTCGGTACCGGGACAGGGCAACTATGGCTACACCTTC.

V and J are TRBV2 and TRBJ1-5; D might be TRBD1 (6 bases). The CDR3 consists of 13 residues. Germline CDR1 and CDR2: SNHLY and FYNNEI. V was pared by 6 bases and J by 6 bases, with 12 bases between. The CDR3 DNA sequence: TGTGCCAGCAGCGCAGGGGTGAGTCAGCCCCAGCATTTT. This gives the protein CASSAGVSQPQHF.

The rearrangement joins TRBV27 to TRBJ1-6, with D unresolved. With 7 bases removed from V and 3 bases from J, the gap between germline ends came to 10 bases. From germline, CDR1 is MNHEY and CDR2 SMNVEV (reference sequence). This CDR3 is 14 amino acids long. CDR3 amino acids: CASTSLGYNSPLHF. The CDR3 DNA reads as TGTGCCAGCACCTCTCTGGGCTATAATTCACCCCTCCACTTT.

The chain recombines TRBV7-9 with TRBJ1-1, with 9 nucleotides matching TRBD1. The CDR3 consists of 15 residues. Germline trimming cut 5 bases from V and 2 bases from J; bases unmatched to any gene: 6. Germline V gene sequence: CDR1 SEHNR, CDR2 FQNEAQ (reference sequence). In DNA form, the CDR3 reads TGTGCCAGCAGCCATGGGGACAGGGTAAACACTGAAGCTTTCTTT. This encodes CASSHGDRVNTEAFF.

V is TRBV18 and J is TRBJ2-1; D is unresolved. Between the trimmed V and J ends, which lost 1 base and 8 bases, there was a span of 9 bases. CDR1 and CDR2 from the germline V gene are KGHSH and LQKENI. The CDR3 sequence is 13 residues long. The CDR3 nucleotides are TGTGCCAGCTCACCACTTCACCCGTATGAGCAGTTCTTC. Protein: CASSPLHPYEQFF. Supplemented by reference TRBV18 and TRBJ2-1, the full variable domain reads NAGVMQNPRHLVRRRGQEARLRCSPMKGHSHVYWYRQLPEEGLKFMVYLQKENIIDESGMPKERFSAEFPKEGPSILRIQQVVRGDSAAYFCASSPLHPYEQFFGPGTRLTVL.

The chain combines TRBV28 with TRBJ2-7, with TRBD2 identical over 14 bases. This CDR3 comprises 18 residues. Germline CDR1 is MDHEN and CDR2 is SYDVKM. The J segment lost 0 bases and the V segment lost 3 bases, leaving 7 bases of the junction unmatched. The CDR3 region has the DNA TGTGCCAGCAGTTTTAATTGGACTAGCGGGGGGAGCTCCTACGAGCAGTACTTC. It codes for CASSFNWTSGGSSYEQYF.

This chain uses TRBV7-9 with TRBJ2-7; tentatively, D is TRBD2 (5 bases). CDR1 SEHNR and CDR2 FQNEAQ come from the germline V gene (reference sequence). The length of the CDR3 is 18 residues. Trimming removed 1 base from V and 2 bases from J, with 21 bases in between. The CDR3, as DNA: TGTGCCAGCAGCTTAGATGGAGCGGACGGTTGGACTGCCTACGAGCAGTACTTC. It is translated as CASSLDGADGWTAYEQYF.

For the CDR3, the DNA is TGTGCCAGTCAAGTAACAGGGGAACCTAGCACAGATACGCAGTATTTT. It encodes CASQVTGEPSTDTQYF. This rearrangement joins TRBV19 to TRBJ2-3; 7 bases line up with TRBD1. Germline V gives CDR1 LNHDA, CDR2 SQIVND (reference sequence). CDR3 length equals 16 residues. The V and J ends lost 8 bases and 0 bases, in that order; junction bases with no gene match: 11.

V usage is TRBV27 and J usage is TRBJ2-7, with 12 bases identical to TRBD2. The junction had 12 bases not matched to a gene; V was cut back by 6 bases and J by 3 bases. Germline CDR1 and CDR2: MNHEY and SMNVEV (reference sequence). This CDR3 has 17 amino acids. CDR3 sequence reads: CASRQTGTSGFYYEQYF. Written as DNA, the CDR3 is TGTGCCAGCAGACAGACCGGGACTAGCGGGTTTTACTACGAGCAGTACTTC.

This chain uses TRBV5-4 with TRBJ2-5; 10 bases map to TRBD2. After removal of 2 bases from V and 5 bases from J, the junction contained 9 bases not matched to a gene. Per germline, CDR1 SGHNT and CDR2 YYREEE (reference sequence). There are 16 residues in the CDR3. CDR3: CASSFSSSGRGETQYF. The CDR3 nucleotides read TGTGCCAGCAGCTTTAGTTCTAGCGGGAGAGGGGAGACCCAGTACTTC.

The J gene is TRBJ2-1, the V gene TRBV18, with D perhaps TRBD1 (6 bases). CDR3 length: 14 amino acids. CDR1 and CDR2 (germline): KGHSH, LQKENI. The V gene lost 4 bases and the J gene lost 9 bases, with 16 bases spanning the gap. Here the CDR3 DNA reads TGTGCCAGCTCACGTAATACGGACAGAACTGAGCAGTTCTTC. Translation: CASSRNTDRTEQFF. The variable domain in full, completed from reference TRBV18 and TRBJ2-1, reads NAGVMQNPRHLVRRRGQEARLRCSPMKGHSHVYWYRQLPEEGLKFMVYLQKENIIDESGMPKERFSAEFPKEGPSILRIQQVVRGDSAAYFCASSRNTDRTEQFFGPGTRLTVL.

This clone appeared a few times. V usage is TRBV6-6 and J usage is TRBJ2-5; D gene uncertain. Germline V gene data show CDR1 as MNHNY and CDR2 as SVGAGI (reference sequence). The ends were cut back, 6 bases at V and 5 bases at J, with 13 bases in the middle. This CDR3 region has 13 residues. The CDR3 DNA reads as TGTGCCAGCAGCCAAAGCGTAGGGGAGACCCAGTACTTC. Encoded protein: CASSQSVGETQYF.

This chain connects TRBV7-2 to TRBJ2-7, with D hard to call. The CDR3 runs 14 residues. V lost 5 bases and J 3 bases, leaving 14 bases between the germline ends. Germline CDR1 and CDR2: SGHTA and FQGNSA. The chain's CDR3 is CASSSRARGYEQYF. CDR3 DNA: TGTGCCAGCAGCAGCCGGGCAAGAGGCTACGAGCAGTACTTC.

This clone was observed once. The chain links TRBV7-3 to TRBJ2-1; 8 bases match TRBD1. V lost 5 bases, J lost 5 bases, and 8 bases stayed unmatched. The CDR3 consists of 15 residues. Germline V gene data show CDR1 as SGHTA and CDR2 as FQGTGA. The DNA of the CDR3 is TGTGCCAGCAGCCGAACAGGGGGACGGAACAATGAGCAGTTCTTC. It specifies CASSRTGGRNNEQFF.

The V call is TRBV2, the J call TRBJ1-1, with D possibly being TRBD1 (5 bases). The CDR3 length is 13 residues. Germline V gives CDR1 SNHLY, CDR2 FYNNEI. Trimming shortened V by 7 bases and J by 10 bases, and 19 bases separated the two germline ends. This CDR3 is CASTSPQGWGAFF. The CDR3 DNA follows: TGTGCCAGCACGTCGCCCCAGGGATGGGGAGCTTTCTTT.

This sequence joins TRBV6-4 and TRBJ2-7; D is uncertain. The length of the CDR3 is 15 residues. Trimming stripped 6 bases from V and 2 bases from J, with 17 bases between. Germline V gene lookup returns CDR1 MRHNA and CDR2 SNTAGT. CDR3 DNA sequence: TGTGCCAGCAGGGGGTGTGTTGTTAAAGCCTACGAGCAGTACTTC. This gives the protein CASRGCVVKAYEQYF.

J is TRBJ2-7 and V is TRBV30; 8 bases map to TRBD2. This CDR3 is built from 15 residues. In germline, CDR1 is GTSNPN, CDR2 SVGIG (reference sequence). V gave up 4 bases and J gave up 4 bases; unmatched junction bases: 12. The CDR3 protein is CAWTRRGVPRYEQYF. CDR3 sequence (DNA): TGTGCCTGGACCAGGCGGGGGGTTCCCAGGTACGAGCAGTACTTC.

The J gene is TRBJ2-2, the V gene TRBV1; TRBD1, the D gene given by the table, was not confirmed from the DNA. TRBV1 is a documented pseudogene. The CDR3 has 12 amino acids. The DNA of the CDR3 is TGCACCAGCAGCCAACTCAGCGGGGAGCTGTTTTTT. It codes for CTSSQLSGELFF.

This clone occurred a few times. The gene calls are TRBV19 and TRBJ1-4, with D unclear. The CDR3 sequence is 15 residues long. In germline, CDR1 is LNHDA, CDR2 SQIVND (reference sequence). Trimming pared 6 bases from V and 1 base from J, leaving 12 bases between. The CDR3 here is CASSEDVVTNEKLFF. CDR3 bases: TGTGCCAGTAGCGAGGACGTTGTAACTAATGAAAAACTGTTTTTT. Using reference TRBV19 and TRBJ1-4 for the parts outside the CDR3, the full variable domain is DGGITQSPKYLFRKEGQNVTLSCEQNLNHDAMYWYRQDPGQGLRLIYYSQIVNDFQKGDIAEGYSVSREKKESFPLTVTSAQKNPTAFYLCASSEDVVTNEKLFFGSGTQLSVL.

V usage is TRBV18 and J usage is TRBJ2-7, with 11 positions matching TRBD2. CDR3 length: 16 residues. V shed 5 bases, J shed 4 bases, and the junction held 10 bases outside the gene matches. The germline CDR1 and CDR2 sequences are KGHSH and LQKENI. Here the CDR3 reads CASSAAHTSGSYEQYF. The CDR3 DNA reads as TGTGCCAGCTCAGCTGCTCATACTAGCGGGAGTTACGAGCAGTACTTC.

This rearrangement joins TRBV11-2 to TRBJ2-3; tentative D call: TRBD2 (5 bases). The germline V gene encodes CDR1 SGHAT and CDR2 FQNNGV. The CDR3 is made up of 14 amino acids. Trimming took 3 bases from V and 2 from J, leaving 9 bases between them. The CDR3 DNA reads as TGTGCCAGCAGCTTCCTAGCTTACACAGATACGCAGTATTTT. Its protein is CASSFLAYTDTQYF. Full variable domain (remainder filled in from reference TRBV11-2 and TRBJ2-3): EAGVAQSPRYKIIEKRQSVAFWCNPISGHATLYWYQQILGQGPKLLIQFQNNGVVDDSQLPKDRFSAERLKGVDSTLKIQPAKLEDSAVYLCASSFLAYTDTQYFGPGTRLTVL.

The chain joins TRBV27 to TRBJ2-3; D gene uncertain. Trimming stripped 7 bases from V and 2 bases from J, with 13 bases between. The CDR3 has 14 amino acids. The V gene's germline CDR1 is MNHEY and CDR2 SMNVEV (reference sequence). CDR3 coding DNA: TGTGCCAGCAAGTATCGGACCCTCACAGATACGCAGTATTTT. It yields the protein CASKYRTLTDTQYF.